The TCR beta chain described here comes from a study of T cell responses to AZD1222 COVID-19 vaccine. Study-level background: Second doses were pooled across both intervals (about 4 or about 12 weeks). Study results and caveats: The donor cohort was predominantly white British with a female majority, and clonal diversity may have been underestimated. Among those given AZD1222, only five or six were seropositive at baseline.

On this clone itself: The antigen is unknown.

Only in-frame clones appear in the TCRdb table, and some are missing; sequencing was by immunoSEQ multiplex PCR. Here the sample spans around 100,000 clones, about 95% being singletons. The germline V and J ends were trimmed by 10 bases and 1 base, with 13 bases remaining between them. Germline values: CDR1 LNHDA, CDR2 SQIVND (reference sequence). The CDR3 length is 13 residues. The TCR comes from an adult in good health. The material was peripheral blood, obtained on day 0 of AZD1222 vaccination. V and J are TRBV19 and TRBJ1-1; D remains unclear. CDR3 nucleotide sequence: TGTGCCACCACTAGGCAGCAGAACACTGAAGCTTTCTTT. This translates into CATTRQQNTEAFF. Variable domain in full (rest from reference TRBV19 and TRBJ1-1): DGGITQSPKYLFRKEGQNVTLSCEQNLNHDAMYWYRQDPGQGLRLIYYSQIVNDFQKGDIAEGYSVSREKKESFPLTVTSAQKNPTAFYLCATTRQQNTEAFFGQGTRLTVV.